This TCR beta chain was sequenced for a study of CD8 T cells in Susac syndrome. The CDR3 has 16 amino acids. Trimming removed 2 bases at V and 2 bases at J, with 13 bases between. Germline V gene data show CDR1 as ENHRY and CDR2 as SYGVKD. From blood CD8+ and CD4+ T cells, TCR beta sequences were generated. Random hexamers were used to reverse transcribe an amount of roughly 0.45 to 1 ug RNA. MiXCR, applied by TCRdb to the immunoSEQ multiplex PCR reads, yields one record per CDR3 protein. The sample consists of roughly 150,000 distinct CDR3 sequences, around 95% of them appearing once. The sequenced material came from CD8+ T cells from PBMCs. The origin of this receptor is a human donor with multiple sclerosis. The V and J genes are TRBV10-3 and TRBJ1-5; a possible D gene is TRBD1 (5 bases). CDR3 loop: CAISEPGRGGNQPQHF. For the CDR3, the DNA is TGTGCCATCAGTGAGCCGGGGCGAGGAGGCAATCAGCCCCAGCATTTT.